These T cell receptor beta chains were read from a single sample in a study of identifying expanded T cells in peripheral blood. TCRdb's copy holds only in-frame clones and misses some; the assay was immunoSEQ multiplex PCR. The sample contains some 77,000 clones, approximately 90% of which appear only once. Sequenced input: blood. These receptors were taken from a person aged 18 to 75 in good health. The CDR3 runs from the conserved cysteine through the conserved F or W. D genes are given only for firm matches. Rows give clone size only sometimes, using once, few, many, or a class for an expanded clone.

-	TRBJ1-1	-	TRBV7-6	CASSLVNTEAFF	TGTGCCAGCAGCTTAGTGAACACTGAAGCTTTCTTT
TRBD1	TRBJ1-1	-	TRBV13	CASSSPGQGDTEAFF	TGTGCCAGCAGCTCTCCGGGACAGGGGGACACTGAAGCTTTCTTT
-	TRBJ1-3	-	TRBV5-6	CASSRGGSGNTIYF	TGTGCCAGCAGCAGGGGAGGCTCTGGAAACACCATATATTTT
-	TRBJ1-2	-	TRBV4-1	CASSQDAASSWNSRGYTF	TGCGCCAGCAGCCAAGATGCGGCGTCAAGTTGGAACTCACGAGGCTACACCTTC
-	TRBJ1-2	-	TRBV18	CASSPMGVEANYGYTF	TGTGCCAGCTCCCCCATGGGGGTCGAAGCTAACTATGGCTACACCTTC
TRBD2	TRBJ2-1	-	TRBV7-2	CASSLEHLSGGVYNEQFF	TGTGCCAGCAGCTTAGAGCATCTTAGCGGGGGCGTGTACAATGAGCAGTTCTTC
-	TRBJ2-2	-	TRBV7-7	CASSSHPGISNTGELFF	TGTGCCAGCAGTTCGCACCCGGGGATTTCGAACACCGGGGAGCTGTTTTTT
-	TRBJ1-2	once	TRBV4-1	CASSQVPDHYGYTF	TGCGCCAGCAGCCAAGTCCCAGACCACTATGGCTACACCTTC
TRBD1	TRBJ2-5	-	TRBV4-2	CASSQPTGSQETQYF	TGTGCCAGCAGCCAACCGACAGGGTCCCAAGAGACCCAGTACTTC
TRBD2	TRBJ2-7	-	TRBV7-9	CASSSTGGVYEQYF	TGTGCCAGCAGCTCAACCGGGGGGGTCTACGAGCAGTACTTC
-	TRBJ2-7	-	TRBV2	CASSDITGGEYNEQYF	TGTGCCAGCAGCGATATAACAGGGGGGGAATACAACGAGCAGTACTTC
TRBD1	TRBJ2-1	-	TRBV12-5	CASGPGQGPYNEQFF	TGTGCTAGTGGTCCCGGACAGGGGCCCTACAATGAGCAGTTCTTC
-	TRBJ2-7	-	TRBV5-8	CAATGALKYEQYF	TGTGCCGCGACGGGAGCTTTGAAGTACGAGCAGTACTTC
TRBD1	TRBJ2-7	-	TRBV4-3	CASSQTSGTGGNEQYF	TGCGCCAGCAGCCAGACGTCCGGGACAGGGGGGAACGAGCAGTACTTC
TRBD2	TRBJ2-5	-	TRBV7-9	CASSPLGLAGGQETQYF	TGTGCCAGCAGCCCCCTAGGACTAGCGGGGGGCCAAGAGACCCAGTACTTC
TRBD1	TRBJ1-3	-	TRBV6-1	CATIRDRGGNTIYF	TGTGCAACTATCAGGGACAGGGGTGGAAACACCATATATTTT
-	TRBJ1-1	-	TRBV6-1	CASSELVGGTEAFF	TGTGCCAGCAGTGAACTCGTTGGGGGCACTGAAGCTTTCTTT
-	TRBJ2-1	-	TRBV11-3	CASSLDLIGSEQFF	TGTGCCAGCAGCTTAGATTTAATTGGGTCTGAGCAGTTCTTC
-	TRBJ2-4	-	TRBV4-3	CASSQDPGARRNIQYF	TGCGCCAGCAGCCAAGATCCCGGGGCGCGGAGAAACATTCAGTACTTC
-	TRBJ1-2	-	TRBV14	CASSQDISYGYTF	TGTGCCAGCAGCCAAGATATAAGCTATGGCTACACCTTC
-	TRBJ2-1	-	TRBV5-1	CASSLDSNNEQFF	TGCGCCAGCAGCTTGGACAGTAACAATGAGCAGTTCTTC
TRBD2	TRBJ2-3	-	TRBV19	CASSKGRGYGLAGGTDTQYF	TGTGCCAGTAGTAAAGGCCGGGGGTACGGACTAGCGGGCGGAACAGATACGCAGTATTTT
TRBD1	TRBJ1-6	-	TRBV5-6	CASILAPGQGNSPLHF	TGTGCCAGCATCCTCGCTCCGGGACAGGGCAATTCACCCCTCCACTTT
-	TRBJ2-1	-	TRBV10-3	CAISEPPGEQFF	TGTGCCATCAGTGAGCCCCCCGGTGAGCAGTTCTTC
-	TRBJ1-6	-	TRBV19	CASSRQISGSSPLHF	TGTGCCAGTAGTAGACAGATCTCAGGCAGTTCACCCCTCCACTTT
-	TRBJ2-4	once	TRBV30	CAWSVIGNIQYF	TGTGCCTGGAGTGTAATCGGAAACATTCAGTACTTC
-	TRBJ2-3	-	TRBV5-6	CASSLVQGTDTQYF	TGTGCCAGCAGCTTGGTCCAGGGGACAGATACGCAGTATTTT
TRBD1	TRBJ1-2	-	TRBV7-2	CASRAIQGARYGYTF	TGTGCCAGCAGGGCTATACAGGGGGCACGGTATGGCTACACCTTC
-	TRBJ2-3	-	TRBV5-1	CASQLGGSTTDTQYF	TGCGCCAGCCAGCTGGGGGGCTCGACCACAGATACGCAGTATTTT
-	TRBJ2-7	-	TRBV7-8	CASSLAPGGQRYF	TGTGCCAGCAGCTTAGCCCCCGGGGGTCAGCGGTACTTC
TRBD2	TRBJ2-3	-	TRBV29-1	CSVVAGGISDTQYF	TGCAGCGTTGTTGCGGGGGGGATATCAGATACGCAGTATTTT
-	TRBJ2-7	-	TRBV5-4	CASSLETAYEQYF	TGTGCCAGCAGCTTGGAGACTGCGTACGAGCAGTACTTC
-	TRBJ2-3	few	TRBV7-2	CASSPRAGRSTDTQYF	TGTGCCAGCAGCCCTCGGGCGGGGCGGAGCACAGATACGCAGTATTTT
-	TRBJ2-3	-	TRBV6-5	CASSLGRGDTQYF	TGTGCCAGCAGTCTTGGTAGGGGAGATACGCAGTATTTT
-	TRBJ1-4	-	TRBV6-6	CASIPGATNEKLFF	TGTGCCAGCATCCCGGGCGCAACTAATGAAAAACTGTTTTTT
-	TRBJ2-1	-	TRBV7-6	CASSLGHYLDNEQFF	TGTGCCAGCAGCCTGGGACATTACCTTGACAATGAGCAGTTCTTC
-	TRBJ2-7	-	TRBV2	CASRVGRGEQYF	TGTGCCAGCAGGGTTGGTAGGGGCGAGCAGTACTTC
-	TRBJ1-3	-	TRBV5-1	CASNDGAGNTIYF	TGCGCCAGCAATGATGGGGCTGGAAACACCATATATTTT
TRBD2	TRBJ2-5	-	TRBV7-2	CASTLAGGMMETQYF	TGTGCCAGCACCCTAGCGGGGGGGATGATGGAGACCCAGTACTTC
-	TRBJ2-7	few	TRBV6-6	CASSLGPENEQYF	TGTGCCAGCAGTTTGGGGCCGGAGAACGAGCAGTACTTC
TRBD1	TRBJ1-2	-	TRBV27	CASSPNRGWVGYTF	TGTGCCAGCAGTCCCAACAGGGGCTGGGTGGGCTACACCTTC
-	TRBJ1-1	-	TRBV20-1	CSAMTDTEAFF	TGCAGTGCTATGACAGACACTGAAGCTTTCTTT
-	TRBJ2-7	-	TRBV6-6	CASGRGDRSSGEQYF	TGTGCCAGCGGGCGAGGAGACAGAAGCTCGGGCGAGCAGTACTTC
-	TRBJ1-5	few	TRBV7-9	CASGHGNQPQHF	TGTGCCTCAGGGCATGGAAATCAGCCCCAGCATTTT
-	TRBJ2-3	few	TRBV6-6	CASETAAGRSTDTQYF	TGTGCCAGTGAGACCGCCGCGGGGCGGAGCACAGATACGCAGTATTTT
-	TRBJ2-7	once	TRBV6-1	CFTGLEQYF	TGTTTTACAGGGCTTGAGCAGTACTTC
-	TRBJ2-3	-	TRBV7-2	CASSPRVRSWDTQYF	TGTGCCAGCAGCCCCCGTGTGAGGAGCTGGGATACGCAGTATTTT
TRBD1	TRBJ1-2	-	TRBV2	CASLRGQGAHGYTF	TGTGCCAGCTTGCGAGGACAGGGGGCCCATGGCTACACCTTC
-	TRBJ1-2	-	TRBV6-6	CASSYSGDFYGYTF	TGTGCCAGCAGTTACTCCGGGGATTTCTATGGCTACACCTTC
TRBD1	TRBJ2-1	-	TRBV7-9	CASRNLRTGLSGNEQFF	TGTGCCAGCAGAAACCTGAGGACAGGGCTAAGTGGCAATGAGCAGTTCTTC
-	TRBJ2-7	-	TRBV7-2	CASSPRVDYEQYF	TGTGCCAGCAGCCCCCGGGTCGACTACGAGCAGTACTTC
-	TRBJ2-1	-	TRBV5-1	CASSLLGLSSYNEQFF	TGCGCCAGCAGCTTGCTGGGACTTAGTTCTTACAATGAGCAGTTCTTC